The next 4 T cell receptor beta chains were all read from a single sample in a study of vaccination effects on CD4 cells after COVID-19 (dated by TCRdb to the early 2020s). The ViraFEST assay stimulated PBMC with viral peptide pools and then used TCR sequencing to identify antigen-specific CD4+ T cell clonotypes by expansion. After less than 13 days of culture, CD4+ T cells were isolated with the EasySep CD4+ T cell isolation kit. Participants received two doses of either the BNT162b2 or the mRNA-1273 mRNA SARS-CoV-2 vaccine. For these receptors, no antigen is known. The library was prepared using the immunoSEQ multiplex PCR assay. The source is immuneACCESS, and TCRdb retained only in-frame sequences with V and J called. Part of the clones is not carried over; for the studies checked, unresolved V genes explain less than half of this, and the remainder is unexplained. The sample table contains tens of thousands of clones; only one count was recorded for roughly 73% of them. The ten largest make up 0.95% to 1.5% of the sample.

The sample was CD4+ T cells from PBMCs cultured with HCoV-229E spike peptides, taken after COVID-19 vaccination. What this sample's cell subset or site label stands for: HCoV-229E spike overlapping peptide pool stimulation. The receptors shown here come from a human donor who received a COVID-19 vaccine.

In this sample, this clone turned up a few times. The chain has TRBV10-2 and TRBJ2-5, with TRBD2 matching 7 bases. Germline lookup yields CDR1 WSHSY and CDR2 SAAADI. The junction had 5 bases not matched to a gene; V was cut back by 2 bases and J by 5 bases. The CDR3 covers 14 residues. The CDR3 spells CASSELTSVETQYF. CDR3 coding DNA: TGCGCCAGCAGTGAGCTAACTAGCGTTGAGACCCAGTACTTC.

The V call is TRBV12-1, the J call TRBJ2-5; TRBD2 was called by the table and not checked on the DNA. TRBV12-1 is described as a pseudogene. The CDR3 runs 16 residues. The CDR3 bases are TGTGCCAGCAGTCCACCGGGGGACCAGTACCAAGAGACCCAGTACTTC. Encoded protein: CASSPPGDQYQETQYF.

The chain recombines TRBV20-1 with TRBJ2-7, with D perhaps matching TRBD1 (5 bases). Trimming left V 3 bases short and J 3 bases short, with 6 bases between. The CDR3 runs 11 residues. Per germline, CDR1 DFQATT and CDR2 SNEGSKA (reference sequence). CDR3 in DNA: TGCAGTGCTAGGGACAACTACGAGCAGTACGTC. Translating gives CSARDNYEQYV.

The chain recombines TRBV5-1 with TRBJ2-5; D perhaps matches TRBD1 (5 bases). This CDR3 contains 14 residues. V was cut by 4 bases and J by 2 bases, with 12 bases left in between. CDR1 and CDR2 (germline): SGHRS, YFSETQ. CDR3 sequence (DNA): TGCGCCAGCAGCAGAAAGGGGCGGCAAGAGACCCAGTACTTC. Translation gives CASSRKGRQETQYF.